Sequencing of this T cell receptor (beta chain) was carried out in a study of T cell clonality in common variable immunodeficiency. Study-level results: The cause of increased CVID clonality remains unclear without subpopulation sequencing. Fewer deletions and N-nucleotide insertions were reportedly seen in common variable immunodeficiency TCR beta sequences.

Germline CDR1 reads LNHDA; CDR2 reads SQIVND (reference sequence). This CDR3 region has 13 residues. V lost 8 bases to trimming and J lost 0 bases, with 7 bases between them. Libraries were prepared by immunoSEQ multiplex PCR; TCRdb keeps only in-frame clonotypes and omits some of them. The data list around 21,000 clones, none observed once; 6% to 7% falls to the top ten. Most patients and controls had Caucasian heritage. For at least one year, all CVID subjects received replacement immunoglobulin. In regard to this clone: Its cognate antigen is unknown. The read finishes 3 residues shy of the CDR3 end, and the germline J gene is used to complete it.

This TCR was recovered from a human donor with common variable immunodeficiency. V gene TRBV19 combines with J gene TRBJ2-2; D remains unclear. Sequenced sample: peripheral blood mononuclear cells. The CDR3 loop reads CASAEPNTGELFF. Partial CDR3 DNA: TGTGCCAGTGCAGAACCGAACACCGGGGAG. The full variable domain, with the rest looked up from reference TRBV19 and TRBJ2-2, is DGGITQSPKYLFRKEGQNVTLSCEQNLNHDAMYWYRQDPGQGLRLIYYSQIVNDFQKGDIAEGYSVSREKKESFPLTVTSAQKNPTAFYLCASAEPNTGELFFGEGSRLTVL.